This T cell receptor (beta chain) originates from a study of identical twins. This clonotype was recorded many times. What it binds is not known. TCRdb reprocessed the 5' RACE reads with MiXCR, giving one entry per CDR3 protein. Here the sample spans 750,000 to 950,000 distinct CDR3 sequences, 9% to 15% being singletons. The CDR3 is 14 residues long. The V and J ends lost 8 bases and 4 bases respectively, with 16 bases between them. In germline, CDR1 is WNHNN, CDR2 SYGVQD (reference sequence). Study-wide points: Abundant beta clonotypes from cord blood bore fewer insertions; memory repertoires lacked this pattern. Part of the zero-insertion signal could reflect confounding by invariant MAIT and iNKT cells.

This sample also belongs to another study, concerning yellow fever vaccine responses in identical twins. That source adds: Twins reportedly had a vaccine T cell response that seemed partly convergent, partly personalized.

This receptor was obtained from a woman aged 18 to 35 in good health. The sequencing sample was made of PBMCs. The chain employs TRBV10-1 and TRBJ2-3; D unclear. CDR3 DNA: TGCGCCAGCGCAGCGAACAGCATGGCAGATACGCAGTATTTT. This gives the protein CASAANSMADTQYF.